Each of the 31 T cell receptor beta chains below was sequenced from the same sample in a study of T cell responses to AZD1222 COVID-19 vaccine. Generated by immunoSEQ multiplex PCR, the TCRdb table keeps only in-frame clones and is missing some. Among around 100,000 clones listed, approximately 91% were seen once. The sample here was peripheral blood, taken on day 0 of AZD1222 vaccination. The origin of the receptors is an adult in good health.

J is TRBJ2-2 and V is TRBV6-2 or TRBV6-3; TRBD2 matches at 7 bases. The length of the CDR3 is 15 residues. Trimming removed 5 bases from V and 6 bases from J; junction bases left unmatched: 9. The germline V gene encodes CDR1 MNHEY and CDR2 SVGEGT. The CDR3 sequence: CASSPRGAGPGELFF. CDR3 coding DNA: TGTGCCAGCAGTCCCCGGGGAGCGGGACCCGGGGAGCTGTTTTTT.

Turning to this clone: Additional DNA sequences in this sample encode the identical CDR3. The chain combines TRBV12-3 or TRBV12-4 with TRBJ1-1, with D unclear. The CDR3 has 12 amino acids. V gave up 3 bases and J gave up 1 base, with 3 bases separating them. The CDR3 bases are TGTGCCAGCAGTTTGAGGAACACTGAAGCTTTCTTT. Translation gives CASSLRNTEAFF.

CDR3 nucleotides: TGTGCCAGCAGTTACTCGAACAGGGGCCGGGAGACCCAGTACTTC. It translates to CASSYSNRGRETQYF. The chain combines TRBV6-5 with TRBJ2-5; 7 positions agree with TRBD1. Unmatched junction bases numbered 6, after V lost 0 bases and J lost 5 bases. The CDR3 is 15 residues long. Germline values: CDR1 MNHEY, CDR2 SVGAGI.

The V and J genes are TRBV4-1 and TRBJ1-2, with 9 bases matching TRBD1. CDR1 and CDR2 (germline): MGHRA, YSYEKL. This CDR3 has 16 amino acids. Losses at the gene ends were 0 bases for V and 2 bases for J; bases not matched to a gene: 4. Here the CDR3 reads CASSQDRGTGNYGYTF. The CDR3, as DNA: TGCGCCAGCAGCCAAGATCGCGGGACAGGGAACTATGGCTACACCTTC.

The chain combines TRBV14 with TRBJ1-5; 8 nucleotides match TRBD1. Germline loops: CDR1 SGHDN, CDR2 FVKESK. This CDR3 has 18 amino acids. The trim removed 0 bases at V and 4 bases at J, leaving 11 bases unmatched. This CDR3 reads CASSQDGRGRVGNQPQHF. Written as DNA, the CDR3 is TGTGCCAGCAGCCAAGATGGCAGGGGGCGAGTGGGGAATCAGCCCCAGCATTTT.

This clone was recorded once. This chain joins TRBV19 and TRBJ1-6, with no clear D. This CDR3 spans 13 amino acids. Germline assignment: CDR1 LNHDA and CDR2 SQIVND (reference sequence). Trimming left V 8 bases short and J 3 bases short, with 8 bases between. The CDR3 loop is CASSSLYNSPLHF. CDR3 sequence (DNA): TGTGCCAGTTCTAGCCTCTATAATTCACCCCTCCACTTT.

The table lists this clone with a count of one. The chain carries TRBV13 and TRBJ1-1, with 8 bases matching TRBD1. In germline, CDR1 is PRHDT, CDR2 FYEKMQ (reference sequence). The CDR3 has 16 amino acids. V was clipped by 5 bases and J by 1 base; unmatched bases: 9. The CDR3 DNA reads TGTGCCAGCAGCCCCCGGACAGGGTATTCGAACACTGAAGCTTTCTTT. It encodes CASSPRTGYSNTEAFF.

In its sample, this clone was seen a few times. The chain carries TRBV7-2 and TRBJ2-5; 12 positions match TRBD2. The CDR3 contains 14 residues. With 5 bases clipped from V and 5 bases from J, the junction kept 3 bases outside the gene matches. Germline lookup yields CDR1 SGHTA and CDR2 FQGNSA. The CDR3 sequence is CASSRTSGKETQYF. The CDR3 DNA is TGTGCCAGCAGCCGGACTAGCGGGAAGGAGACCCAGTACTTC.

CDR3 protein: CATSDLPGRGEEKLFF. CDR3 nucleotides: TGTGCCACCAGTGATTTGCCAGGGAGGGGAGAAGAAAAACTGTTTTTT. The V and J genes are TRBV24-1 and TRBJ1-4; possible D gene TRBD1, 5 bases. This CDR3 contains 16 residues. Per the germline V gene, CDR1 is KGHDR and CDR2 is SFDVKD. The V end was cut by 0 bases, the J end by 8 bases, with 15 bases between.

The rearrangement joins TRBV2 to TRBJ2-2; 7 bases align to TRBD1. Germline CDR1 reads SNHLY; CDR2 reads FYNNEI. Trimming cost V 8 bases and J 0 bases; bases outside gene matches: 3. The CDR3 consists of 14 residues. The CDR3, as DNA: TGTGCCAGCCGGACAGGCGCGAACACCGGGGAGCTGTTTTTT. This translates into CASRTGANTGELFF.

This chain joins TRBV6-2 or TRBV6-3 and TRBJ2-6; D remains unclear. V lost 6 bases, J lost 0 bases, and 12 bases lay in between. The CDR3 extends over 16 amino acids. Per germline, CDR1 MNHEY and CDR2 SVGEGT. Written as DNA, the CDR3 is TGTGCCAGCAGCCCTGATCCAGGCTCTGGGGCCAACGTCCTGACTTTC. Translated, it gives CASSPDPGSGANVLTF.

J is TRBJ2-5 and V is TRBV2; 7 bases line up with TRBD1. The ends lost 6 bases at V and 3 bases at J; junction bases unmatched: 4. The CDR3 is made up of 13 amino acids. The germline CDR1 and CDR2 sequences are SNHLY and FYNNEI. The CDR3 DNA sequence: TGTGCCAGCAGCCGGGACAGTGAAGAGACCCAGTACTTC. This translates into CASSRDSEETQYF.

The V and J genes are TRBV19 and TRBJ2-2; 10 bases agree with TRBD2. The junction had 6 bases not matched to a gene; V was cut back by 5 bases and J by 0 bases. The CDR3 loop spans 17 amino acids. Germline values: CDR1 LNHDA, CDR2 SQIVND (reference sequence). CDR3 protein: CASSASGGDPNTGELFF. In nucleotides, the CDR3 is TGTGCCAGTAGTGCTAGCGGGGGTGATCCGAACACCGGGGAGCTGTTTTTT.

V is TRBV2 and J is TRBJ1-2; 8 bases map to TRBD1. CDR3 length: 14 amino acids. V lost 2 bases, J lost 3 bases, and 2 bases stayed unmatched. CDR1 and CDR2 from the germline V gene are SNHLY and FYNNEI. The CDR3 loop is CASSEQGADYGYTF. For the CDR3, the DNA is TGTGCCAGCAGTGAACAGGGGGCTGACTATGGCTACACCTTC.

The chain employs TRBV28 and TRBJ1-1, with TRBD1 matching over 8 bases. The CDR3 covers 16 residues. The V segment lost 6 bases and the J segment 0 bases; nucleotides outside the gene matches: 9. The germline gives CDR1 MDHEN, CDR2 SYDVKM. For the CDR3, the DNA is TGTGCCAGCAGCCTCGGACAGGGAGACATGAACACTGAAGCTTTCTTT. Residues: CASSLGQGDMNTEAFF.

This sequence joins TRBV5-1 and TRBJ2-1; 10 bases are a match to TRBD1. The V segment lost 2 bases and the J segment 8 bases; nucleotides outside the gene matches: 16. The CDR3 is 18 amino acids. The V gene's germline CDR1 is SGHRS and CDR2 YFSETQ. The CDR3 sequence: CASSLPRLGTGDTDEQFF. The CDR3, as DNA: TGCGCCAGCAGCTTACCACGGCTTGGGACAGGGGATACCGATGAGCAGTTCTTC.

The rearrangement uses TRBV3-1 (or the pseudogene TRBV3-2) and TRBJ1-1; D is unresolved. The CDR3 loop spans 13 amino acids. Per the germline V gene, CDR1 is LGHDT and CDR2 is YNNKEL (reference sequence). Trimming stripped 6 bases from V and 1 base from J, with 9 bases between. CDR3 protein: CASSYVPNTEAFF. In nucleotides, the CDR3 is TGTGCCAGCAGTTATGTACCGAACACTGAAGCTTTCTTT.

The rearrangement joins TRBV28 to TRBJ2-3; 9 nucleotides match TRBD1. This CDR3 has 15 amino acids. The V segment lost 5 bases and the J segment 2 bases; nucleotides outside the gene matches: 5. Germline V gene lookup returns CDR1 MDHEN and CDR2 SYDVKM. The CDR3 here is CASSPWTGATDTQYF. DNA for the CDR3: TGTGCCAGCAGTCCTTGGACAGGGGCCACAGATACGCAGTATTTT.

This rearrangement joins TRBV7-8 to TRBJ1-1; D perhaps matches TRBD1 (6 bases). Germline CDR1 and CDR2: SGHVS and FQNEAQ. V shed 2 bases and J shed 1 base, with 14 bases lying between them. The CDR3 has 16 residues. Here the CDR3 DNA reads TGTGCCAGCAGCTTACTCCGGGGGCAGACGAACACTGAAGCTTTCTTT. As protein: CASSLLRGQTNTEAFF.

The V and J genes are TRBV9 and TRBJ2-3; no firm D call. Between the trimmed V and J ends, which lost 3 bases and 8 bases, there was a span of 7 bases. CDR3 length: 11 amino acids. In germline, CDR1 is SGDLS, CDR2 YYNGEE. The CDR3 nucleotides read TGTGCCAGCAGCGATTCCGGTACGCAGTATTTT. Protein product: CASSDSGTQYF.

V is TRBV14 and J is TRBJ1-2; D possibly corresponds to TRBD1 (6 bases). Germline V lookup: CDR1 SGHDN, CDR2 FVKESK. V was clipped by 2 bases and J by 5 bases, with 12 bases between them. The CDR3 spans 14 residues. This CDR3 reads CASSQFAGEYGYTF. The CDR3 bases are TGTGCCAGCAGCCAATTCGCAGGGGAATATGGCTACACCTTC.

V gene TRBV6-5 combines with J gene TRBJ1-1, with D tentatively TRBD1 (5 bases). The CDR3 spans 16 residues. The germline gives CDR1 MNHEY, CDR2 SVGAGI. Deletions cut 0 bases from V and 1 base from J, with 12 bases between. The CDR3 coding sequence is TGTGCCAGCAGTTACTCGGGTGGGGACCGGAACACTGAAGCTTTCTTT. Protein sequence: CASSYSGGDRNTEAFF.

The rearrangement uses TRBV27 and TRBJ1-6; 7 bases fit TRBD1. The V and J ends lost 3 bases and 9 bases, in that order; junction bases with no gene match: 17. The CDR3 length is 18 residues. Germline CDR1 is MNHEY and CDR2 is SMNVEV (reference sequence). CDR3 loop: CASSFSPPRTGGSSPLHF. The CDR3 region has the DNA TGTGCCAGCAGTTTTAGTCCCCCTCGGACAGGAGGTAGTTCACCCCTCCACTTT.

This CDR3 is CAIRALRAERQTGNTIYF. The CDR3 DNA is TGTGCCATCAGAGCGCTTAGGGCAGAACGCCAGACTGGAAACACCATATATTTT. This chain links TRBV10-3 with TRBJ1-3, with D hard to call. Deletions cut 6 bases from V and 2 bases from J, with 23 bases between. Germline V gene sequence: CDR1 ENHRY, CDR2 SYGVKD. The CDR3 is made up of 18 amino acids.

The CDR3 DNA sequence: TGCAGCGCCGGACCCGGGACAGGGAACTACGAGCAGTACTTC. Amino acid sequence: CSAGPGTGNYEQYF. V and J are TRBV29-1 and TRBJ2-7; 9 nucleotides match TRBD1. The CDR3 is made up of 14 amino acids. V lost 7 bases, J lost 3 bases, and 10 bases stayed unmatched. Per the germline V gene, CDR1 is SQVTM and CDR2 is ANQGSEA.

The chain links TRBV19 to TRBJ2-7, with D possibly being TRBD1 (6 bases). Germline V lookup: CDR1 LNHDA, CDR2 SQIVND (reference sequence). Deletions cut 3 bases from V and 3 bases from J, with 15 bases between. The CDR3 has 15 residues. DNA for the CDR3: TGTGCCAGTAGTATGGTAGGACAGAATAGCTACGAGCAGTACTTC. It encodes CASSMVGQNSYEQYF.

The chain is built from TRBV10-3 and TRBJ1-4, with unresolved D. Looked up from germline, CDR1 is ENHRY and CDR2 is SYGVKD. CDR3 length: 14 residues. V lost 2 bases and J lost 3, with 7 bases in between. Here the CDR3 reads CAISEGAPNEKLFF. CDR3 nucleotides: TGTGCCATCAGTGAGGGCGCCCCTAATGAAAAACTGTTTTTT.

CDR3: CASSYQSGNTIYF. Here the CDR3 DNA reads TGTGCCAGCAGTTACCAATCTGGAAACACCATATATTTT. This chain connects TRBV6-5 to TRBJ1-3; no firm D call. The germline V gene encodes CDR1 MNHEY and CDR2 SVGAGI. V was trimmed by 2 bases and J by 1 base, leaving 3 bases between them. The length of the CDR3 is 13 residues.

The chain has TRBV7-9 and TRBJ2-2, with 10 bases identical to TRBD1. The CDR3 totals 16 residues. J was trimmed by 3 bases and V by 5 bases; bases with no gene match: 6. Germline lookup yields CDR1 SEHNR and CDR2 FQNEAQ (reference sequence). The CDR3 protein is CASSATGTGDTGELFF. CDR3 nucleotides: TGTGCCAGCAGCGCCACCGGGACAGGGGACACCGGGGAGCTGTTTTTT.

The chain uses TRBV10-3 and TRBJ1-6; D is undetermined. Germline V CDR1 and CDR2: ENHRY, SYGVKD. Trimming shortened V by 7 bases and J by 9 bases, and 16 bases separated the two germline ends. This CDR3 comprises 14 residues. This CDR3 is CAITPGLGISPLHF. DNA for the CDR3: TGTGCCATCACGCCCGGACTGGGGATTTCACCCCTCCACTTT.

The table lists this clone with a few counts. This sequence joins TRBV7-9 and TRBJ1-1, with 9 bases lining up with TRBD1. CDR1 is SEHNR and CDR2 is FQNEAQ in the germline V gene (reference sequence). CDR3 length: 17 residues. V shed 5 bases, J shed 1 base, and the junction held 11 bases outside the gene matches. CDR3 DNA sequence: TGTGCCAGCAGCCCCGGGACAGGGAGCACGGGGAACACTGAAGCTTTCTTT. It specifies CASSPGTGSTGNTEAFF.